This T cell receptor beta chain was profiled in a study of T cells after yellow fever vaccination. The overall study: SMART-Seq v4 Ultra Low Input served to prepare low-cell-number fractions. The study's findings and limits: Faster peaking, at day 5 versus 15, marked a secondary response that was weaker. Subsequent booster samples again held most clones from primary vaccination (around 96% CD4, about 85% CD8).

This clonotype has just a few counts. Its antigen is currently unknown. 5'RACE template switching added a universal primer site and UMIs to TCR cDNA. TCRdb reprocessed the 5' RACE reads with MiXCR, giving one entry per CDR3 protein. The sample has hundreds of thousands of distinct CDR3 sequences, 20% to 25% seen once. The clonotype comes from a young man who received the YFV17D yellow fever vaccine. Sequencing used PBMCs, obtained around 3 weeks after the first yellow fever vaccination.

The CDR3 protein is CASSQRPGQETDTQYF. CDR3 DNA sequence: TGCGCCAGCAGCCAGAGGCCGGGACAGGAGACAGATACGCAGTATTTT. The chain carries TRBV4-3 and TRBJ2-3; 8 positions agree with TRBD1. The CDR3 is 16 amino acids. V shed 3 bases, J shed 3 bases, and the junction held 8 bases outside the gene matches. Germline V gene sequence: CDR1 LGHNA, CDR2 YSLEER.